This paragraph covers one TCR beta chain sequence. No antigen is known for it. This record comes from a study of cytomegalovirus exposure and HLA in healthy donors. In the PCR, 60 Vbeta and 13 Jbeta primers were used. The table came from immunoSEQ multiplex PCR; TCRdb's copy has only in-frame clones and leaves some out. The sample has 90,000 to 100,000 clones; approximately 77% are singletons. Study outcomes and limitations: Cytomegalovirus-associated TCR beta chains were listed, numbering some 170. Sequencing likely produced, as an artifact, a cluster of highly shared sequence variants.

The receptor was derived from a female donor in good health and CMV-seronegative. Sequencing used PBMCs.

CDR3 sequence: CASLKTVNEKLFF. CDR3 in DNA: TGTGCCAGCCTAAAGACAGTCAATGAAAAACTGTTTTTT. The chain uses TRBV7-9 and TRBJ1-4; tentatively, D is TRBD1 (5 bases). Trimming left V 8 bases short and J 5 bases short, with 12 bases between. The CDR3 length is 13 residues. Germline CDR1 is SEHNR and CDR2 is FQNEAQ (reference sequence).